The sequence of this T cell receptor (beta chain) was determined in a study of vaccination and CD4 T cells after COVID-19. In regard to this clonotype: Its antigen is not known.

Treatment in this sample: approximately 9-day PBMC culture with coronavirus spike peptide pools or control peptides (ViraFEST assay). It was before the COVID-19 pandemic (2011-2018) that the unexposed donor's CD4+ T cells were collected. CDR3 length: 15 amino acids. Per the germline V gene, CDR1 is DFQATT and CDR2 is SNEGSKA (reference sequence). The V gene lost 2 bases and the J gene lost 0 bases, with 11 bases spanning the gap. An Oncomine TCR Beta short-read assay was used to sequence the DNA from cultured CD4+ T cells. Extraction of genomic DNA was performed on cultured CD4+ T cells. MiXCR was run by TCRdb on the PCR reads, yielding one entry per CDR3 protein. The sample has 11,000 or so distinct CDR3 sequences; approximately 39% are singletons.

The V call is TRBV20-1, the J call TRBJ1-5; the D is unclear. Sequenced: CD4+ T cells from blood, cultured in vitro. The sequence was collected from a human donor in good health. The CDR3 nucleotides are TGCAGTGCTAGACAAGACAACTATAGCAATCAGCCCCAGCATTTT. Translating gives CSARQDNYSNQPQHF.